This T cell receptor (beta chain) is drawn from a study of cytotoxic CD8 clonotypes in ibrutinib-treated CLL. Notes on the study in general: Upon ibrutinib response clonality rose, and upon progression it fell back toward baseline. Public clonotypes (which were uncommon) either contracted or remained stable on treatment.

In regard to this clone: The antigen remains unidentified.

CDR3 size: 16 residues. Germline lookup yields CDR1 SGHAT and CDR2 FQNNGV. V lost 7 bases to trimming and J lost 6 bases, with 24 bases between them. Sequencing used immunoSEQ multiplex PCR; TCRdb keeps in-frame clones, though not all of them. Of some 150,000 clones in the sample, 77% were seen once. The chain has TRBV11-2 and TRBJ1-1, with TRBD1 as a possible D gene (5 bases). Specimen: PBMCs, collected after 12 months of ibrutinib treatment. The receptor was isolated from a human donor with chronic lymphocytic leukemia. DNA of the CDR3: TGTGCCAGCACTTCACTCGGGGCAGGGATGATAGCTGAAGCTTTCTTT. Translating it yields CASTSLGAGMIAEAFF.